These T cell receptor beta chains were read from a single sample in a study of radiation and T cells in renal cell carcinoma. TCRdb's table, derived via immunoSEQ multiplex PCR, lists solely in-frame clones and lacks some. The profile shows approximately 15,000 clones, approximately 58% of them singletons. The material was tumor tissue, obtained from a patient whose treatment was nephrectomy without radiotherapy. All receptors derive from a middle-aged man with renal cell carcinoma. Both conserved end residues are part of each CDR3. A D gene is named only where the DNA matches it firmly. Clone size is stated in some rows and not others, as once, few, many or a class when expanded.

V gene: TRBV7-2; clone size: -; J gene: TRBJ2-1; D gene: -; CDR3 DNA: TGTGCCAGCAGCTTTAACAGGGACAATGAGCAGTTCTTC; CDR3 protein: CASSFNRDNEQFF
V gene: TRBV2; clone size: once; J gene: TRBJ2-5; D gene: -; CDR3 DNA: TGTGCCAGCACTAGGGGCCCCCAAGAGACCCAGTACTTC; CDR3 protein: CASTRGPQETQYF
V gene: TRBV28; clone size: few; J gene: TRBJ2-7; D gene: -; CDR3 DNA: TGTGCCAGCAGTTTAGGTGGTTCTCCCTACGAGCAGTACTTC; CDR3 protein: CASSLGGSPYEQYF
V gene: TRBV29-1; clone size: few; J gene: TRBJ2-3; D gene: -; CDR3 DNA: TGCAGCGTTGAACTGGGGGATACGCAGTATTTT; CDR3 protein: CSVELGDTQYF
V gene: TRBV5-1; clone size: -; J gene: TRBJ2-2; D gene: -; CDR3 DNA: TGCGCCAGCAGCTTGGCGGGACAGCGGGTCGGGGAGCTGTTTTTT; CDR3 protein: CASSLAGQRVGELFF
V gene: TRBV25-1; clone size: medium-sized; J gene: TRBJ2-5; D gene: -; CDR3 DNA: TGTGCCAGCAGTGAGGTTGGGGTTAGGCAAGAGACCCAGTACTTC; CDR3 protein: CASSEVGVRQETQYF
V gene: TRBV6-5; clone size: -; J gene: TRBJ2-1; D gene: TRBD2; CDR3 DNA: TGTGCCAGCAGTTACCAACTAGCGGGGGCGAATGAGCAGTTCTTC; CDR3 protein: CASSYQLAGANEQFF
V gene: TRBV6-4; clone size: medium-sized; J gene: TRBJ2-3; D gene: -; CDR3 DNA: TGTGCCAGCAGTGACTCGGCAGGGAACACAGATACGCAGTATTTT; CDR3 protein: CASSDSAGNTDTQYF
V gene: TRBV18; clone size: few; J gene: TRBJ1-2; D gene: TRBD1; CDR3 DNA: TGTGCCAGCTCAAACGAGGACAGGGAGCTTTTAACCAACTATGGCTACACCTTC; CDR3 protein: CASSNEDRELLTNYGYTF
V gene: TRBV30; clone size: medium-sized; J gene: TRBJ1-1; D gene: -; CDR3 DNA: TGTGCCTGGAAGCGGGCCCACACTGAAGCTTTCTTT; CDR3 protein: CAWKRAHTEAFF
V gene: TRBV2; clone size: few; J gene: TRBJ1-2; D gene: TRBD1; CDR3 DNA: TGTGCCCGCCATACCAGGGGACAGGGAGAGAATGGCTACACCTTC; CDR3 protein: CARHTRGQGENGYTF
V gene: TRBV4-1; clone size: -; J gene: TRBJ1-6; D gene: TRBD1; CDR3 DNA: TGCGCCAGCAGCCGAGAGACCGGGACAGCAGATTCACCCCTCCACTTT; CDR3 protein: CASSRETGTADSPLHF
V gene: TRBV6-1; clone size: -; J gene: TRBJ1-4; D gene: -; CDR3 DNA: TGTGCCAGCAGTGAAAGGGGATGGGAAAAACTGTTTTTT; CDR3 protein: CASSERGWEKLFF
V gene: TRBV18; clone size: -; J gene: TRBJ1-6; D gene: TRBD1; CDR3 DNA: TGTGCCAGCTCACCGACAGGGGCTGGTAATTCACCCCTCCACTTT; CDR3 protein: CASSPTGAGNSPLHF
V gene: TRBV2; clone size: -; J gene: TRBJ2-1; D gene: -; CDR3 DNA: TGTGCCAGCAATAATGAGCAGTTCTTC; CDR3 protein: CASNNEQFF
V gene: TRBV4-3; clone size: -; J gene: TRBJ1-1; D gene: -; CDR3 DNA: TGCGCCAGCAGCCAAGTCGGGGGGAACACTGAAGCTTTCTTT; CDR3 protein: CASSQVGGNTEAFF
V gene: TRBV29-1; clone size: -; J gene: TRBJ1-5; D gene: -; CDR3 DNA: TGCAGCGCCCGGATGTCCACGGGGCAGCCCCAGCATTTT; CDR3 protein: CSARMSTGQPQHF
V gene: TRBV4-1; clone size: few; J gene: TRBJ1-1; D gene: -; CDR3 DNA: TGCGCCAGCAGCCACAGTGTAGGGGGGAACACTGAAGCTTTCTTT; CDR3 protein: CASSHSVGGNTEAFF
V gene: TRBV5-1; clone size: medium-sized; J gene: TRBJ1-1; D gene: -; CDR3 DNA: TGCGCCAGCAGCTCTGGGGGCGGATACACTGAAGCTTTCTTT; CDR3 protein: CASSSGGGYTEAFF
V gene: TRBV5-1; clone size: -; J gene: TRBJ1-2; D gene: TRBD1; CDR3 DNA: TGCGCCAGCTTTAACCCGGCAGGGGGAGGGTATGGCTACACCTTC; CDR3 protein: CASFNPAGGGYGYTF